This T cell receptor (beta chain) was retrieved from a study of HIV-infected patients and healthy controls. This clonotype is categorized as medium-sized. Its target is not known. The repertoire came from unfractionated whole blood and reflected all unsorted peripheral T cells. V lost 4 bases and J 3 bases, leaving 6 bases between the germline ends. The CDR3 length is 12 residues. Regarding the study as a whole: Only sixteen HIV-infected individuals were processed, a major limit on how widely findings apply. Healthy controls carried many MAIT alpha-chain CDR3s, while HIV+ repertoires had few.

Alpha and beta constant-region primers primed reverse transcription of around 500 ng RNA. Separate chain-specific third strand synthesis with multiplexing indices produced the alpha and beta libraries. Each cDNA molecule was barcoded, and a single primer pair amplified each chain. An approximately 25-cycle PCR with P5s and P7 primers followed a short adapter-adding first PCR. Each CDR3 protein is one row after TCRdb ran MiXCR on the 5' RACE reads. Of 10,000 or so distinct CDR3 sequences listed, 5.8% are singletons. The sequence was obtained from an adult in good health. Sequencing was performed on blood. This chain joins TRBV12-3 or TRBV12-4 and TRBJ2-5, with D unresolved. The CDR3 reads CASSSDEETQYF. The CDR3 nucleotides are TGTGCCAGCAGTTCCGACGAAGAGACCCAGTACTTC.